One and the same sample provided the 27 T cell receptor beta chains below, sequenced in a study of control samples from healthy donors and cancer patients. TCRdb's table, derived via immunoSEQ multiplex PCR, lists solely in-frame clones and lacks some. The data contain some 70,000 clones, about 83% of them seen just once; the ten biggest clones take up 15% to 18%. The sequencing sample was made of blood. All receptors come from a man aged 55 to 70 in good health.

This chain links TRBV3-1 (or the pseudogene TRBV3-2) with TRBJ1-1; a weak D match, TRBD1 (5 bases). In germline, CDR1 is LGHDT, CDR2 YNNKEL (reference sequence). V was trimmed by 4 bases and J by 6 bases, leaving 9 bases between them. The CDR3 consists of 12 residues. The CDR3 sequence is CASSRGGSEAFF. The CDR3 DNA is TGTGCCAGCAGCCGGGGCGGGTCTGAAGCTTTCTTT.

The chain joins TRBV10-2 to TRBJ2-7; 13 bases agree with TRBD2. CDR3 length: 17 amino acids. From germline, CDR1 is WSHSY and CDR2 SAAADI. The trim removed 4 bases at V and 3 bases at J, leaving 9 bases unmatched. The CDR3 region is CASSGSGTSGTYYEQYF. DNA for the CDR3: TGCGCCAGCAGTGGTTCCGGGACTAGCGGGACGTACTACGAGCAGTACTTC.

The CDR3, as DNA: TGCGCCAGCAGCTTGGAAATGACGCAGTATTTT. Its protein is CASSLEMTQYF. The genes are TRBV5-1 and TRBJ2-3; no firm D call. From germline, CDR1 is SGHRS and CDR2 YFSETQ. The ends were cut back, 0 bases at V and 9 bases at J, with 5 bases in the middle. This CDR3 region has 11 residues.

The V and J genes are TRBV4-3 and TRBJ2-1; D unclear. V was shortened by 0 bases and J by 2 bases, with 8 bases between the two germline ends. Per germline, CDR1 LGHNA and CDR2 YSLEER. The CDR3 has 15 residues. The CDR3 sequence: CASSQDLTPYNEQFF. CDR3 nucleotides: TGCGCCAGCAGCCAAGACCTTACCCCCTACAATGAGCAGTTCTTC.

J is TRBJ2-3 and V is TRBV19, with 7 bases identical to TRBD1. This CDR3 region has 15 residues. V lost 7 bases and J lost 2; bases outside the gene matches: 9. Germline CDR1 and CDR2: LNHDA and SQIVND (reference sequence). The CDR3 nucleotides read TGTGCCAGTAACCGGGACAGCCTCAACACAGATACGCAGTATTTT. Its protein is CASNRDSLNTDTQYF.

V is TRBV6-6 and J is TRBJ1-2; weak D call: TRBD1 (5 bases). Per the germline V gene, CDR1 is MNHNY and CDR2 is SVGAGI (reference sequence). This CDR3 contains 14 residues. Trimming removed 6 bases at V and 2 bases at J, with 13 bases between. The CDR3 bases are TGTGCCAGCAGCCTAACCACAGGAAACTATGGCTACACCTTC. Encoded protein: CASSLTTGNYGYTF.

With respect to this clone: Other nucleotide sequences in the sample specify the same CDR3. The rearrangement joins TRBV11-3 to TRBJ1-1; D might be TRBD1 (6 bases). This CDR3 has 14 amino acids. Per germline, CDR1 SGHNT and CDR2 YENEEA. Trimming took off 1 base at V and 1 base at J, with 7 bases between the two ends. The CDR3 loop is CASSLGGPNTEAFF. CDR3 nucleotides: TGTGCCAGCAGCTTAGGGGGGCCGAACACTGAAGCTTTCTTT.

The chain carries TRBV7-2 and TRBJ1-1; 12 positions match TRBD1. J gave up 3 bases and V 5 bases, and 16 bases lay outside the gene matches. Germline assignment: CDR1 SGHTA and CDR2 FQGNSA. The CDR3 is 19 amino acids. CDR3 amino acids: CASSVMGQGAMEADTEAFF. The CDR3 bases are TGTGCCAGCAGCGTTATGGGACAGGGGGCGATGGAAGCGGACACTGAAGCTTTCTTT.

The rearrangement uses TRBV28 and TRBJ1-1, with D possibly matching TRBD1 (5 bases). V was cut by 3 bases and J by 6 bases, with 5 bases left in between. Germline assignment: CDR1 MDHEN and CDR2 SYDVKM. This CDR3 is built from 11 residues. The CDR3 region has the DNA TGTGCCAGCAGTTTGGGACCTGAAGCTTTCTTT. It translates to CASSLGPEAFF.

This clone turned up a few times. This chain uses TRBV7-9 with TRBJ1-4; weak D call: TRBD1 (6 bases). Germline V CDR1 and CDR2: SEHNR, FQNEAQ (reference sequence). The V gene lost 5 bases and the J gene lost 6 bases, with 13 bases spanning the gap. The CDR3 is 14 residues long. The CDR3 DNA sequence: TGTGCCAGCAGCCTAACAGGGCCCGATGAAAAACTGTTTTTT. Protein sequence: CASSLTGPDEKLFF.

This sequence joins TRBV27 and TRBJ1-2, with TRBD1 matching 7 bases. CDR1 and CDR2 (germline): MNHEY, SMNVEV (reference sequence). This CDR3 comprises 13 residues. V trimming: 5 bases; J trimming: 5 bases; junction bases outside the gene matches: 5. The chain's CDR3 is CASSAGQLYGYTF. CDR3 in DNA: TGTGCCAGCAGTGCGGGACAGCTATATGGCTACACCTTC.

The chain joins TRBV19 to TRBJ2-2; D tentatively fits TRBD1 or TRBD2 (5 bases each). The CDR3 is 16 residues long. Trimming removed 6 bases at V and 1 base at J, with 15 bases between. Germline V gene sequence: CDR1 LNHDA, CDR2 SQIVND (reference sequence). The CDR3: CASREPGRENTGELFF. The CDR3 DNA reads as TGTGCCAGTAGGGAACCGGGACGAGAGAACACCGGGGAGCTGTTTTTT.

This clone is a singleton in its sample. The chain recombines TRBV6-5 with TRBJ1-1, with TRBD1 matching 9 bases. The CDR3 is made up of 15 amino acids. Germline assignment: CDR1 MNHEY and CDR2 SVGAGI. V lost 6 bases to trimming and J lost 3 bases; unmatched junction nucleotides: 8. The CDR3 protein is CASRPLTGGDTEAFF. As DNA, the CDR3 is TGTGCCAGCAGGCCTCTGACAGGGGGGGACACTGAAGCTTTCTTT.

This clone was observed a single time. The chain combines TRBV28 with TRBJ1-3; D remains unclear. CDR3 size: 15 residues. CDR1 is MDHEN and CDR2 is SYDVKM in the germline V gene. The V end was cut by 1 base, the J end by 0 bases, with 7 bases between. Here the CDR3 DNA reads TGTGCCAGCAGTTTATTAGGGAGCTCTGGAAACACCATATATTTT. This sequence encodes CASSLLGSSGNTIYF.

CDR3 in amino acids: CASSLGLTSKFF. In DNA, the CDR3 is TGCGCCAGCAGCTTGGGTCTGACTAGTAAGTTCTTC. The chain employs TRBV5-1 and TRBJ2-1; weak D call: TRBD2 (6 bases). The ends were cut back, 0 bases at V and 14 bases at J, with 12 bases in the middle. CDR3 length equals 12 residues. Germline lookup yields CDR1 SGHRS and CDR2 YFSETQ.

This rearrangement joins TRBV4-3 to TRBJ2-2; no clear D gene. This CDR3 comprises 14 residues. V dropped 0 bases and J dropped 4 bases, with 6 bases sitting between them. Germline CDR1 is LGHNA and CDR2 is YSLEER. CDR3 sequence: CASSQEGSTGELFF. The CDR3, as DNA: TGCGCCAGCAGCCAAGAAGGGTCCACCGGGGAGCTGTTTTTT.

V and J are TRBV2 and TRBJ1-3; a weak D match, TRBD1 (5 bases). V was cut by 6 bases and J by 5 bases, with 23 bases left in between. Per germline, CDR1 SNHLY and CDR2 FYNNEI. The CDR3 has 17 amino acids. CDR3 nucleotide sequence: TGTGCCAGCAGGGATCCCTCTGGGGGGACTCTCCGAAACACCATATATTTT. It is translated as CASRDPSGGTLRNTIYF.

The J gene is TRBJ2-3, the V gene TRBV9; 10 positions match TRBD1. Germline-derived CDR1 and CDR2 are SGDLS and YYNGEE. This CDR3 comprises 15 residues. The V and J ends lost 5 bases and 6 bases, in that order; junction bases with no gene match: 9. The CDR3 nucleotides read TGTGCCAGCAGTCGACGGGACAGGGGACTGGATACGCAGTATTTT. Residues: CASSRRDRGLDTQYF.

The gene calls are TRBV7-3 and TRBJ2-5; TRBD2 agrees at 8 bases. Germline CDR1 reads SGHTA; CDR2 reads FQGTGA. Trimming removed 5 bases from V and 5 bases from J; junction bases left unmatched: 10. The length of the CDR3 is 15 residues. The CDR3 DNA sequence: TGTGCCAGCAGCCCACGGGGTAGCGGGACCGAGACCCAGTACTTC. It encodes CASSPRGSGTETQYF.

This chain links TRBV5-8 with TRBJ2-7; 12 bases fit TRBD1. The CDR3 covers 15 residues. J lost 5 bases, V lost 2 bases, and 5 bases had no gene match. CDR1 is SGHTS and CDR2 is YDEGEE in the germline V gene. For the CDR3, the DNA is TGTGCCAGCAGCTTCCGGGACAGGGGGCTTAACGAGCAGTACTTC. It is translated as CASSFRDRGLNEQYF. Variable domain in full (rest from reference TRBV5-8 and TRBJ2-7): EAGVTQSPTHLIKTRGQQATLRCSPISGHTSVYWYQQALGLGLQFLLWYDEGEERNRGNFPPRFSGRQFPNYSSELNVNALELEDSALYLCASSFRDRGLNEQYFGPGTRLTVT.

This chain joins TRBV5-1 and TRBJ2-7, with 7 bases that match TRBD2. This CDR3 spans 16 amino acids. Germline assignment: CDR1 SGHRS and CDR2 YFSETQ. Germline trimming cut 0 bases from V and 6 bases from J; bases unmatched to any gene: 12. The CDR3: CASSLDPGGLLSEQYF. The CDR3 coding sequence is TGCGCCAGCAGCTTGGATCCGGGAGGATTACTCTCCGAGCAGTACTTC.

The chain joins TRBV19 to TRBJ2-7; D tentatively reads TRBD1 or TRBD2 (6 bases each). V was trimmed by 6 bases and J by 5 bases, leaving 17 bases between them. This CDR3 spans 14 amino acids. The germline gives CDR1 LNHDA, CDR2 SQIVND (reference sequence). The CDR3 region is CASSGTPGVNEQYF. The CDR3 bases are TGTGCCAGTAGCGGGACTCCAGGGGTGAACGAGCAGTACTTC. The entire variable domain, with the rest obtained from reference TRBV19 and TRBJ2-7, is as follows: DGGITQSPKYLFRKEGQNVTLSCEQNLNHDAMYWYRQDPGQGLRLIYYSQIVNDFQKGDIAEGYSVSREKKESFPLTVTSAQKNPTAFYLCASSGTPGVNEQYFGPGTRLTVT.

CDR3 region: CASSSASAYNEQFF. The CDR3 region has the DNA TGTGCCAGCAGCTCCGCTAGCGCCTACAATGAGCAGTTCTTC. This chain links TRBV11-1 with TRBJ2-1, with D possibly being TRBD2 (6 bases). The ends were cut back, 4 bases at V and 2 bases at J, with 9 bases in the middle. Germline-derived CDR1 and CDR2 are SGHAT and FQDESV (reference sequence). The CDR3 totals 14 residues. The complete variable domain, with remaining parts taken from reference TRBV11-1 and TRBJ2-1, reads EAEVAQSPRYKITEKSQAVAFWCDPISGHATLYWYRQILGQGPELLVQFQDESVVDDSQLPKDRFSAERLKGVDSTLKIQPAELGDSAMYLCASSSASAYNEQFFGPGTRLTVL.

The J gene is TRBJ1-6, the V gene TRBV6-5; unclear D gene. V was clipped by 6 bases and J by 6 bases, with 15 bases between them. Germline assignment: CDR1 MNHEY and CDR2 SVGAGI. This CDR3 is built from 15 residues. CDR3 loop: CASRSNSKRNSPLHF. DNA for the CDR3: TGTGCCAGCAGATCCAACAGCAAACGTAATTCACCCCTCCACTTT.

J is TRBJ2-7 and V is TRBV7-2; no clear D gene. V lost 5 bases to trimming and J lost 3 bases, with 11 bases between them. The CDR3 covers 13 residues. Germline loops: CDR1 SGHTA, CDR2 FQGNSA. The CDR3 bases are TGTGCCAGCAGCGCTCTCGACGGCTACGAGCAGTACTTC. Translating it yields CASSALDGYEQYF.

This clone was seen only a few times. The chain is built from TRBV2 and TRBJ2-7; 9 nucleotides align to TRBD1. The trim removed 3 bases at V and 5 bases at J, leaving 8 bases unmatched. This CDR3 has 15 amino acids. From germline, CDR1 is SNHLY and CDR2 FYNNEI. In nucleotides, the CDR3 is TGTGCCAGCAGTGACGGGACAGGGAGTTTCGACGAGCAGTACTTC. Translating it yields CASSDGTGSFDEQYF.

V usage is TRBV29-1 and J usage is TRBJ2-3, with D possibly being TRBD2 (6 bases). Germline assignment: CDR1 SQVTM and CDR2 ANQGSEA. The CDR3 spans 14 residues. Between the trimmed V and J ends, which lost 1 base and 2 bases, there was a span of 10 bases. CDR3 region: CSVEGLDYTDTQYF. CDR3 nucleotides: TGCAGCGTTGAAGGACTAGACTACACAGATACGCAGTATTTT.